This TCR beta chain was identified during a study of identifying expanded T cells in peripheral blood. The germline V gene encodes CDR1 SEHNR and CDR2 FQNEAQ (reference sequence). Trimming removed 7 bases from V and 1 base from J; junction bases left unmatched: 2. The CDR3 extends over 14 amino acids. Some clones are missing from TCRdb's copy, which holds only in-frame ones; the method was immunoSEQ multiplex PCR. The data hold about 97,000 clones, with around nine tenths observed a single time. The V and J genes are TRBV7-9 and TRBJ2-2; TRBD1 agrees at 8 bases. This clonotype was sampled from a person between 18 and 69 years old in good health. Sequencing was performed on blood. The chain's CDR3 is CASTGTGNTGELFF. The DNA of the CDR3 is TGTGCCAGCACGGGGACAGGGAACACCGGGGAGCTGTTTTTT.